This entry describes one T cell receptor beta chain. The use of a sample-barcoded 5' primer and a J-beta primer mix characterized a second PCR of about 6 to 11 cycles. TCRdb re-analysed the 5' RACE reads in MiXCR, keeping a single row per CDR3 protein. The sample shows 1,500,000 or so distinct CDR3 sequences, around 40% of them seen only once. The V gene end was trimmed by 6 bases and the J gene end by 11 bases; junction bases not matched to a gene: 17. Looked up from germline, CDR1 is MNHEY and CDR2 is SMNVEV (reference sequence). The CDR3 has 17 residues. The data originate from a study of blood T cells in healthy people across ages.

The V and J genes are TRBV27 and TRBJ2-5, with TRBD2 identical over 14 bases. The source is a woman aged 18-29 years in good health. Sequenced: blood. As DNA, the CDR3 is TGTGCCAGCAGACCAGTGCGACTAGCGGGAGGGGTTTGGGAGCAGTACTTC. It encodes CASRPVRLAGGVWEQYF.